This passage covers 22 T cell receptor beta chains from one sample sequenced in a study of cytomegalovirus exposure and HLA in healthy donors. The primer mix had 60 Vbeta and 13 Jbeta primers. Clones were sequenced by immunoSEQ multiplex PCR, and TCRdb holds only the in-frame ones, with some missing. The table shows 150,000 to 200,000 clones, with roughly four fifths occurring only once. What was sequenced was PBMCs. These receptors originate from a man aged 25-40 years in good health and CMV-seronegative.

The chain recombines TRBV28 with TRBJ1-3; a weak D match, TRBD1 (5 bases). The CDR3 loop spans 16 amino acids. The V gene's germline CDR1 is MDHEN and CDR2 SYDVKM. The V and J ends lost 6 bases and 0 bases respectively, with 15 bases between them. The CDR3 DNA reads as TGTGCCAGCAGCGACAGACGGCTCATCTCTGGAAACACCATATATTTT. Translated, it gives CASSDRRLISGNTIYF.

The chain uses TRBV29-1 and TRBJ2-3; a weak D match, TRBD2 (6 bases). The CDR3 extends over 14 amino acids. The V end was cut by 1 base, the J end by 6 bases, with 14 bases between. Germline values: CDR1 SQVTM, CDR2 ANQGSEA. The CDR3 region has the DNA TGCAGCGTTGAAGGACTAGAGCCTAGGGATACGCAGTATTTT. It yields the protein CSVEGLEPRDTQYF.

A remark on this clone: Additional DNA sequences in this sample encode the identical CDR3. V gene TRBV9 combines with J gene TRBJ2-5; no firm D call. CDR3 length: 14 residues. CDR1 and CDR2 (germline): SGDLS, YYNGEE. V lost 0 bases, J lost 4 bases, and 10 bases lay in between. CDR3 loop: CASSVGQAGETQYF. CDR3 bases: TGTGCCAGCAGCGTAGGTCAGGCTGGAGAGACCCAGTACTTC.

The chain combines TRBV28 with TRBJ1-2; 7 bases fit TRBD1. The germline CDR1 and CDR2 sequences are MDHEN and SYDVKM. The length of the CDR3 is 13 residues. The V and J ends lost 6 bases and 7 bases, in that order; junction bases with no gene match: 8. CDR3 nucleotides: TGTGCCAGCAGCCTACAGGGGTTCGGTGGCTACACCTTC. It specifies CASSLQGFGGYTF.

The V and J genes are TRBV7-3 and TRBJ2-3, with 9 bases aligning to TRBD1. CDR1 and CDR2 from the germline V gene are SGHTA and FQGTGA. V shed 5 bases and J 2 bases; nucleotides not matched to a gene: 5. The CDR3 length is 15 residues. CDR3 sequence reads: CASSRQGGTTDTQYF. The CDR3 coding sequence is TGTGCCAGCAGCCGACAGGGGGGGACCACAGATACGCAGTATTTT.

This clone was counted once. V and J are TRBV5-1 and TRBJ2-1; a possible D gene is TRBD2 (6 bases). In germline, CDR1 is SGHRS, CDR2 YFSETQ. The CDR3 totals 15 residues. V dropped 5 bases and J dropped 0 bases, with 12 bases sitting between them. This chain's CDR3 is CASSTSSSSYNEQFF. CDR3 DNA: TGCGCCAGCAGTACTAGCAGTAGCTCCTACAATGAGCAGTTCTTC.

This clone has a handful of counts. The V and J genes are TRBV7-9 and TRBJ1-2; the match to TRBD1 covers 8 bases. V lost 5 bases to trimming and J lost 7 bases; unmatched junction nucleotides: 6. Germline V lookup: CDR1 SEHNR, CDR2 FQNEAQ (reference sequence). The CDR3 is 13 amino acids. The DNA of the CDR3 is TGTGCCAGCAGCCAGACAGGGGTACTTGGCTACACCTTC. Its protein is CASSQTGVLGYTF.

The gene calls are TRBV11-2 and TRBJ2-7, with TRBD1 identical over 10 bases. The CDR3 spans 15 residues. Germline V gene lookup returns CDR1 SGHAT and CDR2 FQNNGV. V was pared by 0 bases and J by 1 base, with 0 bases of the junction left unmatched. The CDR3 loop reads CASSLEGQGSYEQYF. CDR3 nucleotides: TGTGCCAGCAGCTTAGAGGGACAGGGGTCCTACGAGCAGTACTTC.

This clone appeared a few times. CDR3 sequence: CASRDTNQPQHF. The CDR3 bases are TGTGCCAGTCGGGACACTAATCAGCCCCAGCATTTT. This chain uses TRBV19 with TRBJ1-5, with D possibly being TRBD1 (6 bases). This CDR3 has 12 amino acids. Germline V gene sequence: CDR1 LNHDA, CDR2 SQIVND (reference sequence). Trimming cost V 8 bases and J 4 bases, with 9 bases left between them.

The rearrangement uses TRBV18 and TRBJ2-1, with TRBD2 matching over 7 bases. Germline V gives CDR1 KGHSH, CDR2 LQKENI. With 2 bases clipped from V and 2 bases from J, the junction kept 3 bases outside the gene matches. The CDR3 runs 15 residues. The CDR3 sequence is CASSPAGAAYNEQFF. The CDR3, as DNA: TGTGCCAGCTCACCAGCGGGAGCGGCCTACAATGAGCAGTTCTTC.

The DNA of the CDR3 is TGTGCCAGCTCACAGGGGAGGGACACTGAAGCTTTCTTT. It yields the protein CASSQGRDTEAFF. The chain couples TRBV18 to TRBJ1-1; possibly TRBD1 for D (5 bases). Per the germline V gene, CDR1 is KGHSH and CDR2 is LQKENI. Trimming removed 4 bases from V and 3 bases from J, with 9 bases in between. The CDR3 covers 13 residues.

This chain links TRBV21-1 with TRBJ1-5; the table names TRBD1, a call not compared with the DNA. TRBV21-1 is recorded as a pseudogene. The length of the CDR3 is 15 residues. This chain's CDR3 is CASSKGRQPHQPQHF. As DNA, the CDR3 is TGTGCCAGCAGCAAAGGGAGACAGCCCCATCAGCCCCAGCATTTT.

The chain employs TRBV15 and TRBJ2-1; 9 bases fit TRBD1. CDR1 is LNHNV, CDR2 YYDKDF, per germline (reference sequence). The CDR3 consists of 13 residues. The ends lost 8 bases at V and 8 bases at J; junction bases unmatched: 7. The CDR3 DNA reads TGTGCCACCGAGGGACAGGGAGGCGATGAGCAGTTCTTC. This sequence encodes CATEGQGGDEQFF.

V gene TRBV5-6 combines with J gene TRBJ1-2; no firm D call. V was clipped by 0 bases and J by 8 bases, with 8 bases between them. This CDR3 has 12 residues. The germline V gene encodes CDR1 SGHDT and CDR2 YYEEEE. In DNA form, the CDR3 reads TGTGCCAGCAGCTTGGACCCAGAAGGCTACACCTTC. This codes for CASSLDPEGYTF.

J is TRBJ2-7 and V is TRBV5-1; D uncertain. Trimming took off 1 base at V and 2 bases at J, with 7 bases between the two ends. The CDR3 sequence is 13 residues long. Germline V lookup: CDR1 SGHRS, CDR2 YFSETQ. CDR3 in amino acids: CASSLSSPYEQYF. The CDR3 DNA reads as TGCGCCAGCAGCTTGTCTTCTCCCTACGAGCAGTACTTC.

CDR3: CASSPGGGRYNEQFF. The CDR3, as DNA: TGTGCCAGCAGCCCCGGGGGGGGGCGGTACAATGAGCAGTTCTTC. The J gene is TRBJ2-1, the V gene TRBV4-2; 8 positions match TRBD2. Looked up from germline, CDR1 is LGHNA and CDR2 is YNFKEQ. There are 15 residues in the CDR3. Unmatched junction bases numbered 6, after V lost 4 bases and J lost 4 bases.

This chain links TRBV27 with TRBJ1-4; TRBD1 is a possible D gene (5 bases). The germline gives CDR1 MNHEY, CDR2 SMNVEV (reference sequence). The CDR3 length is 14 residues. V was cut by 6 bases and J by 9 bases, with 17 bases left in between. CDR3 nucleotide sequence: TGTGCCAGCAGCCGGGAGGGGTCGGTTAAAAAACTGTTTTTT. Its protein product is CASSREGSVKKLFF.

The chain recombines TRBV4-2 with TRBJ2-3, with D perhaps TRBD1 (6 bases). Trimming took off 4 bases at V and 1 base at J, with 15 bases between the two ends. Germline-derived CDR1 and CDR2 are LGHNA and YNFKEQ. The CDR3 runs to 16 residues. Here the CDR3 reads CASSPKQGLGTDTQYF. The CDR3, as DNA: TGTGCCAGCAGCCCTAAACAGGGATTAGGCACAGATACGCAGTATTTT.

The chain combines TRBV29-1 with TRBJ2-3; possible D gene TRBD2, 5 bases. Trimming removed 2 bases from V and 4 bases from J, with 22 bases in between. Per the germline V gene, CDR1 is SQVTM and CDR2 is ANQGSEA. The CDR3 has 17 residues. For the CDR3, the DNA is TGCAGCGTTGAAAGTTATGCTAGCCGAACAATCCCAGATACGCAGTATTTT. This sequence encodes CSVESYASRTIPDTQYF.

The V and J genes are TRBV7-6 and TRBJ1-4, with unresolved D. The length of the CDR3 is 12 residues. V lost 2 bases and J 8 bases, leaving 6 bases between the germline ends. Looked up from germline, CDR1 is SGHVS and CDR2 is FNYEAQ. This CDR3 reads CASSLIGEKLFF. For the CDR3, the DNA is TGTGCCAGCAGCTTAATCGGGGAAAAACTGTTTTTT.

This chain joins TRBV15 and TRBJ1-5; D not resolved. Per the germline V gene, CDR1 is LNHNV and CDR2 is YYDKDF (reference sequence). The ends were cut back, 5 bases at V and 0 bases at J, with 11 bases in the middle. The CDR3 has 15 residues. The CDR3 DNA follows: TGTGCCACCAGCCTAGACCGAGATAGCAATCAGCCCCAGCATTTT. Protein product: CATSLDRDSNQPQHF.

The CDR3 DNA reads as TGTGCCAGCAGTTTCGGCAGGAGCACAGATACGCAGTATTTT. It is translated as CASSFGRSTDTQYF. This chain links TRBV27 with TRBJ2-3; unclear D gene. Trimming stripped 3 bases from V and 0 bases from J, with 7 bases between. Germline assignment: CDR1 MNHEY and CDR2 SMNVEV (reference sequence). This CDR3 contains 14 residues.